This record covers a single T cell receptor beta chain. Trimming pared 2 bases from V and 3 bases from J, leaving 8 bases between. Germline CDR1 reads MGHRA; CDR2 reads YSYEKL. The CDR3 extends over 13 amino acids. Some clones are missing from TCRdb's copy, which holds only in-frame ones; the method was immunoSEQ multiplex PCR. The profile shows 65,000 to 80,000 clones, approximately 97% of them singletons. This specimen comes from a study of technical replicates of blood from several donors. This chain connects TRBV4-1 to TRBJ2-7; no definite D call. This receptor was taken from a human donor in good health. The sequencing input was T cells isolated from PBMCs. The DNA of the CDR3 is TGCGCCAGCAGCCAACAGGATCGCTACGAGCAGTACTTC. This gives the protein CASSQQDRYEQYF.